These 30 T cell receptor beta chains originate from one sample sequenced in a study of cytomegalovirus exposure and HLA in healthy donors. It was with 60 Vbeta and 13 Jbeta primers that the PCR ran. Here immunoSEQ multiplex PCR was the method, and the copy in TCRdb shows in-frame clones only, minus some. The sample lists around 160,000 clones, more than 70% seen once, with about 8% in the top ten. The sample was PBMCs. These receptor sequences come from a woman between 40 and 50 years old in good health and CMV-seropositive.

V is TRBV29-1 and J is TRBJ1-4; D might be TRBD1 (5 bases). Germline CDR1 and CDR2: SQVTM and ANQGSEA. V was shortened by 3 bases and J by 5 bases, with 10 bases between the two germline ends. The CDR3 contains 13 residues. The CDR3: CSVEGYRNEKLFF. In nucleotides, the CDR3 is TGCAGCGTTGAGGGGTACAGGAATGAAAAACTGTTTTTT.

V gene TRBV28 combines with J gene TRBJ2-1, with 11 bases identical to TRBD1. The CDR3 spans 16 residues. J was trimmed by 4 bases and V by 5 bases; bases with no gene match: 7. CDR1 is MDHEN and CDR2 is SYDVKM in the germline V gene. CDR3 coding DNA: TGTGCCAGCAGTCCACCGGGACAGGGGGGTTACAATGAGCAGTTCTTC. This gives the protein CASSPPGQGGYNEQFF.

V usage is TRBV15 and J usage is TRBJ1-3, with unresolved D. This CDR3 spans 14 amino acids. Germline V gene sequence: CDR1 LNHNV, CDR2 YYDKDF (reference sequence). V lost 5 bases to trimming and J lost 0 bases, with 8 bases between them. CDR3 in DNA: TGTGCCACCAGCGCACGCGGCTCTGGAAACACCATATATTTT. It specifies CATSARGSGNTIYF.

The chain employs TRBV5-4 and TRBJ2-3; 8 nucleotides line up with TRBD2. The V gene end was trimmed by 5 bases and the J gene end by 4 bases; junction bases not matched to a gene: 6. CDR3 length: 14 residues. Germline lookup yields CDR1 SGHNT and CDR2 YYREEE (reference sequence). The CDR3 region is CASSPGGKPDTQYF. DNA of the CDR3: TGTGCCAGCAGTCCGGGAGGGAAGCCAGATACGCAGTATTTT.

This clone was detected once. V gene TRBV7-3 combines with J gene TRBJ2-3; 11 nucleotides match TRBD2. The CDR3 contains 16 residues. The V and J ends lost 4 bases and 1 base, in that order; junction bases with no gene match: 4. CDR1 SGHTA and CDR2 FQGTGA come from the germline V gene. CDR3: CASSSPTSGGTDTQYF. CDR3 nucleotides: TGTGCCAGCAGCTCTCCGACTAGCGGGGGCACAGATACGCAGTATTTT.

The CDR3 region is CASALGDTQYF. Written as DNA, the CDR3 is TGTGCCAGCGCGCTTGGAGATACGCAGTATTTT. This chain uses TRBV6-5 with TRBJ2-3; D ambiguous. The CDR3 consists of 11 residues. CDR1 and CDR2 (germline): MNHEY, SVGAGI. With 8 bases removed from V and 5 bases from J, the gap between germline ends came to 8 bases.

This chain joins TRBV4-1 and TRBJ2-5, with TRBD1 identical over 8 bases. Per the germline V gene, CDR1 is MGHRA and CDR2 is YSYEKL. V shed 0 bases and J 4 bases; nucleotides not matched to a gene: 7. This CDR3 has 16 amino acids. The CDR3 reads CASSQDRQGASETQYF. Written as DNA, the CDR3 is TGCGCCAGCAGCCAAGATCGCCAGGGGGCTTCAGAGACCCAGTACTTC.

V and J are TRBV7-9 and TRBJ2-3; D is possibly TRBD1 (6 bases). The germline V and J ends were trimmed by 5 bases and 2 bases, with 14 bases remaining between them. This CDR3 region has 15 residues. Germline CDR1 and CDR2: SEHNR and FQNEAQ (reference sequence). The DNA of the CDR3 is TGTGCCAGCAGCCTACGAGGGGGTTTCACAGATACGCAGTATTTT. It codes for CASSLRGGFTDTQYF.

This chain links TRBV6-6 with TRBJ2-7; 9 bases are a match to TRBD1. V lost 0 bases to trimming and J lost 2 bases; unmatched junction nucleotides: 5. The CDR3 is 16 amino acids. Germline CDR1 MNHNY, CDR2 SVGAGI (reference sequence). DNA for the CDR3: TGTGCCAGCAGTTACTCCGTGCGACAGGGGGCCTACGAGCAGTACTTC. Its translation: CASSYSVRQGAYEQYF.

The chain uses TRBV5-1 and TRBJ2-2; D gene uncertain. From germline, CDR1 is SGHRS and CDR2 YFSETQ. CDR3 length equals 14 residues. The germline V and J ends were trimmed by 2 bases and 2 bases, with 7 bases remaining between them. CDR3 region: CASSLETNTGELFF. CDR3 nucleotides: TGCGCCAGCAGCTTAGAGACAAACACCGGGGAGCTGTTTTTT.

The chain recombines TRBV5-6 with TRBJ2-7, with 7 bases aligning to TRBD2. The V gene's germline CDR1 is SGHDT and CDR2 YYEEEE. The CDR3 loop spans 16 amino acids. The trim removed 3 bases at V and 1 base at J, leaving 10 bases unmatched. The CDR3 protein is CASSSVRGGGSYEQYF. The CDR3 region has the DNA TGTGCCAGCAGCTCGGTTAGGGGCGGGGGTTCCTACGAGCAGTACTTC.

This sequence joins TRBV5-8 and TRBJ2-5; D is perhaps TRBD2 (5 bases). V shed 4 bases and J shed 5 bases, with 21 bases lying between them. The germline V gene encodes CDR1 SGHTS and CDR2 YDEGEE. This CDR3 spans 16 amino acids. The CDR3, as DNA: TGTGCCAGCAGCGTTGGGGTTGGAGCGGTCCGGGAGACCCAGTACTTC. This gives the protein CASSVGVGAVRETQYF. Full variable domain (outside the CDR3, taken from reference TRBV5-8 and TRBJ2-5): EAGVTQSPTHLIKTRGQQATLRCSPISGHTSVYWYQQALGLGLQFLLWYDEGEERNRGNFPPRFSGRQFPNYSSELNVNALELEDSALYLCASSVGVGAVRETQYFGPGTRLLVL.

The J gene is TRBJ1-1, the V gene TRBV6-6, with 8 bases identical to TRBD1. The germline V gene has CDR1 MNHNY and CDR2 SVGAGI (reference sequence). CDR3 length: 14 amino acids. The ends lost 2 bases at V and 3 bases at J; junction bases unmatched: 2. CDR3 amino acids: CASSYPGGYTEAFF. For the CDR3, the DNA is TGTGCCAGCAGTTACCCAGGGGGCTACACTGAAGCTTTCTTT.

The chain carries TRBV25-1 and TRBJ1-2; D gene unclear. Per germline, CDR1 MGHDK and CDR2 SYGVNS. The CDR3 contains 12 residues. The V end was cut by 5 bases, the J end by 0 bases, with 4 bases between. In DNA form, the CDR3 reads TGTGCCAGCAGTTCATCTAACTATGGCTACACCTTC. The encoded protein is CASSSSNYGYTF.

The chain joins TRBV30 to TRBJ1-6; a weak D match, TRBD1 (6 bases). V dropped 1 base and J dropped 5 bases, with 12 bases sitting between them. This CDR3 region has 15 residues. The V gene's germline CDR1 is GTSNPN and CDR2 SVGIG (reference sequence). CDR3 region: CAWSGPQGNNSPLHF. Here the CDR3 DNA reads TGTGCCTGGAGTGGCCCCCAGGGGAATAATTCACCCCTCCACTTT.

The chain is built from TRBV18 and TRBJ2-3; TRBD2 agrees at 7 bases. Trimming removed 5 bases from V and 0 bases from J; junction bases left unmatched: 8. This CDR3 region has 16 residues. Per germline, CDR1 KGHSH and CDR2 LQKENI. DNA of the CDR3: TGTGCCAGCTCAACCATACTAGCGCCTAGCACAGATACGCAGTATTTT. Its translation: CASSTILAPSTDTQYF.

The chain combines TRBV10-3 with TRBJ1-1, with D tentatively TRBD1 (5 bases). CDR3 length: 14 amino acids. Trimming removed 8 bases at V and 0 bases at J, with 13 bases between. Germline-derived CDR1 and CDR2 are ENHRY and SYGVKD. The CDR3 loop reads CAIGGGRVNTEAFF. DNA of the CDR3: TGTGCCATCGGGGGAGGCAGAGTGAACACTGAAGCTTTCTTT.

The chain's CDR3 is CASQSASYEQYF. CDR3 coding DNA: TGTGCCAGCCAGAGCGCCTCCTACGAGCAGTACTTC. The rearrangement uses TRBV28 and TRBJ2-7; unclear D gene. This CDR3 region has 12 residues. Trimming pared 8 bases from V and 0 bases from J, leaving 8 bases between. Germline CDR1 reads MDHEN; CDR2 reads SYDVKM.

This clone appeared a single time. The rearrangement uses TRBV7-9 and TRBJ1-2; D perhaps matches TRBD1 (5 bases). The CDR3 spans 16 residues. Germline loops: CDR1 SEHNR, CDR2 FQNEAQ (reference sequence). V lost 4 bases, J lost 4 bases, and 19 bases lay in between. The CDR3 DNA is TGTGCCAGCAGCTCCCCCTTTGAGGAAGGGGTCTATGGCTACACCTTC. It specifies CASSSPFEEGVYGYTF.

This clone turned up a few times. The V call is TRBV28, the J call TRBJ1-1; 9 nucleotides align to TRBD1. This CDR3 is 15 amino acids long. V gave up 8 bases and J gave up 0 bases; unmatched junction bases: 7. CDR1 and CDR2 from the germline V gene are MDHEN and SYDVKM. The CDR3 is CASHPQGALNTEAFF. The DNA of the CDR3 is TGTGCCAGCCACCCACAGGGGGCGTTGAACACTGAAGCTTTCTTT.

The CDR3 is CASHDIGEKLFF. CDR3 in DNA: TGTGCCAGCCATGACATAGGCGAAAAACTGTTTTTT. The chain employs TRBV2 and TRBJ1-4; D gene unclear. V lost 8 bases and J 8 bases, leaving 12 bases between the germline ends. The CDR3 covers 12 residues. Germline V gives CDR1 SNHLY, CDR2 FYNNEI. Complete variable domain (other parts from reference TRBV2 and TRBJ1-4): EPEVTQTPSHQVTQMGQEVILRCVPISNHLYFYWYRQILGQKVEFLVSFYNNEISEKSEIFDDQFSVERPDGSNFTLKIRSTKLEDSAMYFCASHDIGEKLFFGSGTQLSVL.

The CDR3 sequence is CASSRRQGAYEQYF. The CDR3 region has the DNA TGTGCCAGCAGCCGAAGACAGGGGGCCTACGAGCAGTACTTC. This chain links TRBV7-2 with TRBJ2-7; 9 bases are shared with TRBD1. The CDR3 runs 14 residues. The J segment lost 2 bases and the V segment lost 5 bases, leaving 4 bases of the junction unmatched. The germline V gene has CDR1 SGHTA and CDR2 FQGNSA.

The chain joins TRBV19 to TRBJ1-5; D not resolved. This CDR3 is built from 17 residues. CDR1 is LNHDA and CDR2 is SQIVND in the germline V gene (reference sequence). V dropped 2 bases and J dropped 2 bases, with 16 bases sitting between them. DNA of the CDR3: TGTGCCAGTAGTATAAGCGGTTTAGTGCAGGGCAATCAGCCCCAGCATTTT. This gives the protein CASSISGLVQGNQPQHF.

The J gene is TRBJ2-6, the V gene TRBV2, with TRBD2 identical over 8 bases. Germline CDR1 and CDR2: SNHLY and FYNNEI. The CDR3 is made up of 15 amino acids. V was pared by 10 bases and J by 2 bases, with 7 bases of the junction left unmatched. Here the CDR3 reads CAKGPGGAGANVLTF. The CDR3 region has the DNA TGTGCCAAAGGGCCGGGGGGGGCTGGGGCCAACGTCCTGACTTTC.

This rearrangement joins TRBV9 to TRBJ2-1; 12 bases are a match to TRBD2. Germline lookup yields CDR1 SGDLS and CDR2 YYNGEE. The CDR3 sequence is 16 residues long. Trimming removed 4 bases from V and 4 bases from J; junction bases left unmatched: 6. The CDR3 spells CASSPTLAGGYNEQFF. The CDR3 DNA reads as TGTGCCAGCAGCCCTACACTAGCGGGAGGATACAATGAGCAGTTCTTC.

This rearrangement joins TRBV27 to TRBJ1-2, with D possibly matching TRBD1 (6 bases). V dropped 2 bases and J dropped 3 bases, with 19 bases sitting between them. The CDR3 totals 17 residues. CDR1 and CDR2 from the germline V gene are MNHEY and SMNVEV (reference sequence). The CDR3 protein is CASSLPLGGAGDYGYTF. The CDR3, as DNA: TGTGCCAGCAGTTTACCTTTAGGGGGGGCAGGCGACTATGGCTACACCTTC.

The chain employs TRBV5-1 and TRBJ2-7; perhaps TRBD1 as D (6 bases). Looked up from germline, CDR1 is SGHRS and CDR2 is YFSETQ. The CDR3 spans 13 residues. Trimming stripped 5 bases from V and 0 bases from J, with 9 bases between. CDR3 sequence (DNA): TGCGCCAGCAGACAGGGCAGCTCCTACGAGCAGTACTTC. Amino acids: CASRQGSSYEQYF.

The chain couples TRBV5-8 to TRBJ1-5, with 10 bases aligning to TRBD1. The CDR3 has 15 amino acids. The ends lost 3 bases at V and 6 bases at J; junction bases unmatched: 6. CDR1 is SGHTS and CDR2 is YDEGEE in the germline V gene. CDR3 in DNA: TGTGCCAGCAGCTCGACAGGGGGCAGAATTCAGCCCCAGCATTTT. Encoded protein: CASSSTGGRIQPQHF.

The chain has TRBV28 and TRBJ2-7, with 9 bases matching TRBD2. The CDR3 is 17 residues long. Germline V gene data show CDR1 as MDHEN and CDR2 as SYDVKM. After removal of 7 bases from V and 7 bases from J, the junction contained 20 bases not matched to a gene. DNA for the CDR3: TGTGCCAGCAAGGGGGGCGTAGCGGGAGTAGGGCGAGGAGAGCAGTACTTC. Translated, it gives CASKGGVAGVGRGEQYF.

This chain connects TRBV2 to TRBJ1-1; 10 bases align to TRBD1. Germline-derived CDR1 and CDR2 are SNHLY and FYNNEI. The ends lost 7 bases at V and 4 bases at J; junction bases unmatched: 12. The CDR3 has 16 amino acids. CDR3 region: CASTIRRGQGSTEAFF. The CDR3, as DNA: TGTGCCAGCACGATCCGTCGGGGACAGGGGTCCACTGAAGCTTTCTTT.